There are a few counts of the clone carrying this TCR beta chain. The antigen is not known. The germline gives CDR1 SGDLS, CDR2 YYNGEE. This CDR3 spans 16 amino acids. V lost 0 bases, J lost 4 bases, and 15 bases lay in between. A second PCR, run for about 7 to 11 cycles, used a sample-barcoded 5' primer plus a J-beta primer mix. MiXCR, run by TCRdb on the 5' RACE reads, gives a single entry per CDR3 protein. The data contain roughly 720,000 distinct CDR3 sequences, roughly 50% of them singletons. This sample is drawn from a study of blood T cells in healthy people across ages. Findings and limits, study-wide: Since the PBMCs were unsorted, naive and antigen-experienced cells could not be conclusively compared.

Each sample had at least 6 million PBMCs isolated. This chain uses TRBV9 with TRBJ2-3, with D possibly TRBD2 on 5 matching bases. Sequenced material: blood. The receptor was derived from a man aged 80 or over in good health. CDR3 residues: CASSVGPAERADTQYF. CDR3 nucleotides: TGTGCCAGCAGCGTAGGGCCAGCGGAAAGGGCAGATACGCAGTATTTT.